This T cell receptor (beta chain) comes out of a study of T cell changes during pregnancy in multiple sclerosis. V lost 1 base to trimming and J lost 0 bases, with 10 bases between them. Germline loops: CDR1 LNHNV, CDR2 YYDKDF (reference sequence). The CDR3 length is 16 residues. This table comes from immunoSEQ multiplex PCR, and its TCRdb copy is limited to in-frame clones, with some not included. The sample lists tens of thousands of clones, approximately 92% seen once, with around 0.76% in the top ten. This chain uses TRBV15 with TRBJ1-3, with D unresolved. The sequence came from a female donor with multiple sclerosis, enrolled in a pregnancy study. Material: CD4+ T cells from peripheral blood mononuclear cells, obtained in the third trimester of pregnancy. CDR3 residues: CATSRGGRSSGNTIYF. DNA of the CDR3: TGTGCCACCAGCAGAGGTGGCAGAAGCTCTGGAAACACCATATATTTT.